The 14 T cell receptor beta chains below come from one sample, sequenced in a study of blood T cell repertoires in COVID-19. The table came from immunoSEQ multiplex PCR; TCRdb's copy has only in-frame clones and leaves some out. The sample has about 160,000 clones; about 88% are singletons. Sequencing was performed on peripheral blood. The receptor source for this set is a man aged 35 to 55 with acute or convalescent COVID-19.

This sequence joins TRBV12-3 or TRBV12-4 and TRBJ2-7; a possible D gene is TRBD2 (6 bases). Trimming removed 2 bases at V and 7 bases at J, with 9 bases between. The CDR3 sequence is 12 residues long. The chain's CDR3 is CASSLTGGEQYF. The CDR3 DNA sequence: TGTGCCAGCAGTTTAACCGGGGGTGAGCAGTACTTC.

The chain is built from TRBV10-2 and TRBJ2-2; 11 bases line up with TRBD1. Germline V lookup: CDR1 WSHSY, CDR2 SAAADI. V dropped 7 bases and J dropped 5; count of bases not matched to a gene: 9. The CDR3 has 16 amino acids. DNA of the CDR3: TGCGCCAGCACCCGACCCGGGACAGGGGGAACCGGGGAGCTGTTTTTT. Its translation: CASTRPGTGGTGELFF.

The chain combines TRBV24-1 with TRBJ1-2; tentatively, D is TRBD1 (6 bases). CDR1 KGHDR and CDR2 SFDVKD come from the germline V gene. The CDR3 runs to 13 residues. The ends were cut back, 8 bases at V and 6 bases at J, with 15 bases in the middle. CDR3 bases: TGTGCCACCAAGGGGGACCTGGAGGATGGCTACACCTTC. Translation: CATKGDLEDGYTF.

The rearrangement joins TRBV6-4 to TRBJ2-3, with D perhaps matching TRBD2 (6 bases). Per the germline V gene, CDR1 is MRHNA and CDR2 is SNTAGT. The CDR3 extends over 14 amino acids. Between the trimmed V and J ends, which lost 5 bases and 1 base, there was a span of 10 bases. As DNA, the CDR3 is TGTGCCAGCAGTATCACGGGGGGCACAGATACGCAGTATTTT. This encodes CASSITGGTDTQYF.

This sequence joins TRBV28 and TRBJ1-2; D is possibly TRBD1 (6 bases). The CDR3 extends over 15 amino acids. CDR1 MDHEN and CDR2 SYDVKM come from the germline V gene. Trimming took 5 bases from V and 8 from J, leaving 21 bases between them. CDR3 DNA: TGTGCCAGCAGTCAATTTACCCAAGGGGGTTCGGGCTACACCTTC. Protein sequence: CASSQFTQGGSGYTF.

This clone was detected only a few times. The CDR3 DNA is TGTGCCAGAAGCTTCCACGAGGCCGGGCCGCGGGCAGCTTTCTTT. Amino acids: CARSFHEAGPRAAFF. The chain uses TRBV5-3 and TRBJ1-1, with D hard to call. TRBV5-3 counts as an open reading frame of uncertain function. This CDR3 region has 15 residues. Trimming removed 2 bases at V and 10 bases at J, with 21 bases between.

This sequence joins TRBV28 and TRBJ1-5, with 8 bases aligning to TRBD1. CDR1 MDHEN and CDR2 SYDVKM come from the germline V gene. The CDR3 totals 14 residues. V lost 7 bases and J lost 7; bases outside the gene matches: 9. This chain's CDR3 is CASNLDRGGQPQHF. The CDR3, as DNA: TGTGCCAGCAACCTAGACAGGGGCGGACAGCCCCAGCATTTT.

The chain is built from TRBV5-4 and TRBJ2-2; 12 bases map to TRBD2. Germline CDR1 SGHNT, CDR2 YYREEE (reference sequence). V shed 4 bases, J shed 1 base, and the junction held 2 bases outside the gene matches. The CDR3 is made up of 16 amino acids. CDR3 amino acids: CASSKGLAGNTGELFF. The CDR3 DNA sequence: TGTGCCAGCAGCAAGGGACTAGCGGGGAACACCGGGGAGCTGTTTTTT.

The chain links TRBV19 to TRBJ1-4; the match to TRBD1 covers 9 bases. The CDR3 extends over 15 amino acids. Germline-derived CDR1 and CDR2 are LNHDA and SQIVND (reference sequence). V lost 5 bases and J lost 4; bases outside the gene matches: 5. CDR3 in DNA: TGTGCCAGTAGTCCTGGGACAGGGCATAATGAAAAACTGTTTTTT. It specifies CASSPGTGHNEKLFF.

The chain has TRBV28 and TRBJ2-2; D is unresolved. CDR1 and CDR2 (germline): MDHEN, SYDVKM. V lost 2 bases, J lost 7 bases, and 2 bases lay in between. The CDR3 contains 11 residues. The CDR3, as DNA: TGTGCCAGCAGTTTACGCGGGGAGCTGTTTTTT. This gives the protein CASSLRGELFF.

The chain combines TRBV2 with TRBJ1-2, with a tentative D call TRBD1 (6 bases). The V gene's germline CDR1 is SNHLY and CDR2 FYNNEI. The CDR3 runs 13 residues. Trimming took 7 bases from V and 4 from J, leaving 13 bases between them. DNA for the CDR3: TGTGCCAGCAAAACGACAGGTGTCTATGGCTACACCTTC. Amino acids: CASKTTGVYGYTF.

This sequence joins TRBV6-2 or TRBV6-3 and TRBJ1-1; possible D gene TRBD1, 6 bases. V was pared by 0 bases and J by 0 bases, with 11 bases between. This CDR3 comprises 16 residues. Germline V gene lookup returns CDR1 MNHEY and CDR2 SVGEGT. The CDR3 nucleotides read TGTGCCAGCAGTTACTCGATCGGGGACATGAACACTGAAGCTTTCTTT. Protein sequence: CASSYSIGDMNTEAFF.

This clone turned up a few times. The chain is built from TRBV12-3 or TRBV12-4 and TRBJ1-2, with D tentatively TRBD1 (5 bases). This CDR3 contains 13 residues. The germline V and J ends were trimmed by 3 bases and 8 bases, with 13 bases remaining between them. CDR3: CASSLGEAGGYTF. CDR3 sequence (DNA): TGTGCCAGCAGTTTGGGGGAAGCGGGCGGCTACACCTTC.

As DNA, the CDR3 is TGTGCCAGCAGCCCGTGGATAGGGGGAGAAGGGCCCTATAAGCCCCAGCATTTT. It is translated as CASSPWIGGEGPYKPQHF. V and J are TRBV5-6 and TRBJ1-5, with D perhaps TRBD1 (6 bases). Germline V gene data show CDR1 as SGHDT and CDR2 as YYEEEE. The CDR3 is made up of 18 amino acids. Trimming took off 4 bases at V and 8 bases at J, with 28 bases between the two ends.